This T cell receptor (beta chain) came from a study of long-term antiretroviral therapy in people with HIV. Study-level findings and limits: Diversity remained lower than transplant donor controls, even though it increased after ART. HIV repertoires spanned narrower CDR3 length ranges than controls.

Every donor had one or more pre-ART and two or more post-ART PBMC samples. Researchers ran immunoSEQ v3.0 at survey level. The data were produced by immunoSEQ multiplex PCR, yet TCRdb's version contains in-frame clones alone and is incomplete. The sample includes some 28,000 clones, around 87% of them seen just once. A note on this clone: The target antigen is unknown.

V trimming: 4 bases; J trimming: 0 bases; junction bases outside the gene matches: 6. CDR3 length equals 16 residues. Looked up from germline, CDR1 is SGDLS and CDR2 is YYNGEE. This sample comprised unsorted PBMCs, obtained 0.5 years after starting antiretroviral therapy. The sequence came from a woman aged 18-29 years with HIV. This rearrangement joins TRBV9 to TRBJ1-3, with 8 bases lining up with TRBD1. As DNA, the CDR3 is TGTGCCAGCAGCTCGACAGGGGCGAACTCTGGAAACACCATATATTTT. Protein: CASSSTGANSGNTIYF.